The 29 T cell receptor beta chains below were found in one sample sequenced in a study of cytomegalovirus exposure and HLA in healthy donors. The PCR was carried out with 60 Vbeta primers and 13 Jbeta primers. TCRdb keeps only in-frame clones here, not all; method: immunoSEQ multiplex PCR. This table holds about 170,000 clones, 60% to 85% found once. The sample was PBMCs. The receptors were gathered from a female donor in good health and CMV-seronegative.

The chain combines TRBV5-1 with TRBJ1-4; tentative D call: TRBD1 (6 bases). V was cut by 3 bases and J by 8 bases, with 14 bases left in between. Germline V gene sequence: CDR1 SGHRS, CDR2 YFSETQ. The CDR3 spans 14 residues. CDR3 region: CASSSQGMREKLFF. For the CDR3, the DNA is TGCGCCAGCAGCTCACAGGGAATGCGAGAAAAACTGTTTTTT. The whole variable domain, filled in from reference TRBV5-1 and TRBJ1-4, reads KAGVTQTPRYLIKTRGQQVTLSCSPISGHRSVSWYQQTPGQGLQFLFEYFSETQRNKGNFPGRFSGRQFSNSRSEMNVSTLELGDSALYLCASSSQGMREKLFFGSGTQLSVL.

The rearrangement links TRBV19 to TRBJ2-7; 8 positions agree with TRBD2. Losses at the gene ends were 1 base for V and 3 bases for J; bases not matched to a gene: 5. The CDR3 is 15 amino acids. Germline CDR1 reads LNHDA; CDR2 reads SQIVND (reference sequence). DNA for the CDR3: TGTGCCAGTAGTATAGCGGGGGGGCTATTCTACGAGCAGTACTTC. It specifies CASSIAGGLFYEQYF.

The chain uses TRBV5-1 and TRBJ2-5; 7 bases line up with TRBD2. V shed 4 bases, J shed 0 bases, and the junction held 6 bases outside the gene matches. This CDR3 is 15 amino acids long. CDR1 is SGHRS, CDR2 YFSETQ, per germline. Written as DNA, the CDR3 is TGCGCCAGCAGCCCGGCGGGGGACTACCAAGAGACCCAGTACTTC. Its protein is CASSPAGDYQETQYF.

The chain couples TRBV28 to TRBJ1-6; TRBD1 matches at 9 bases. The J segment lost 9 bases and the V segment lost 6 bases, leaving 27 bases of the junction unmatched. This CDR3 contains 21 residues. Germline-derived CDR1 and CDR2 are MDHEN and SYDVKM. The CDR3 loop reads CASRYLSLTRPGQGGSSPLHF. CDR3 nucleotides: TGTGCCAGCAGATACCTCAGTTTAACTCGCCCGGGACAGGGAGGGAGTTCACCCCTCCACTTT.

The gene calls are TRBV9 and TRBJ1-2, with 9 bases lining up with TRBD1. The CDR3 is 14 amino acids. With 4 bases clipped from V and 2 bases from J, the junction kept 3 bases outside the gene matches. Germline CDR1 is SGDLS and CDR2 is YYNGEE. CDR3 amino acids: CASSPTGGNYGYTF. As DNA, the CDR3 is TGTGCCAGCAGCCCTACAGGGGGCAACTATGGCTACACCTTC.

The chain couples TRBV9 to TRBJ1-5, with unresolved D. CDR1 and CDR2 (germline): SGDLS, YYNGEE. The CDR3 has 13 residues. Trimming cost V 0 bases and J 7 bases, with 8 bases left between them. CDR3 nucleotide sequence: TGTGCCAGCAGCGTAGGACTCAGCCAGCCCCAGCATTTT. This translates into CASSVGLSQPQHF.

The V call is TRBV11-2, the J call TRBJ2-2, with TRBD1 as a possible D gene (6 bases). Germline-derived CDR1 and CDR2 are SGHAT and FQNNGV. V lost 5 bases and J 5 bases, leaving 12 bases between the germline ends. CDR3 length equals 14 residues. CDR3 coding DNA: TGTGCCAGCAGCCGGTACAGGGTAACCGGGGAGCTGTTTTTT. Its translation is CASSRYRVTGELFF. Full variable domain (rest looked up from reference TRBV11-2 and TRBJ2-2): EAGVAQSPRYKIIEKRQSVAFWCNPISGHATLYWYQQILGQGPKLLIQFQNNGVVDDSQLPKDRFSAERLKGVDSTLKIQPAKLEDSAVYLCASSRYRVTGELFFGEGSRLTVL.

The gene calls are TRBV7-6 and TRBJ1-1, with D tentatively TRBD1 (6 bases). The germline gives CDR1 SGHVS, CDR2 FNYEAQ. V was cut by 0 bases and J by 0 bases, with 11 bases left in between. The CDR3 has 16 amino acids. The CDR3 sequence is CASSLAVDSVNTEAFF. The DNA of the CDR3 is TGTGCCAGCAGCTTAGCGGTGGACAGCGTGAACACTGAAGCTTTCTTT.

The CDR3 here is CASSPTGTGAYEQYF. The CDR3 DNA is TGTGCCAGCAGTCCTACCGGGACAGGGGCATACGAGCAGTACTTC. J is TRBJ2-7 and V is TRBV25-1; 10 nucleotides line up with TRBD1. The V gene's germline CDR1 is MGHDK and CDR2 SYGVNS. The trim removed 5 bases at V and 4 bases at J, leaving 8 bases unmatched. The CDR3 has 15 residues.

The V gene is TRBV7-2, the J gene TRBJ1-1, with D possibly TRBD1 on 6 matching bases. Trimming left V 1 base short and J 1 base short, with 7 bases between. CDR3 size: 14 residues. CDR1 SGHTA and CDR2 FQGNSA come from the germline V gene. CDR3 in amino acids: CASSLEGENTEAFF. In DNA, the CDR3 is TGTGCCAGCAGCTTAGAGGGGGAGAACACTGAAGCTTTCTTT.

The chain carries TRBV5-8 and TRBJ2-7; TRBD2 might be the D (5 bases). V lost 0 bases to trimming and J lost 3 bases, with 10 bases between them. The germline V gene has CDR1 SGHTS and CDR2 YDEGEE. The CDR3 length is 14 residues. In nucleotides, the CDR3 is TGTGCCAGCAGCTTGGGCAGACTACTCTACGAGCAGTACTTC. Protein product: CASSLGRLLYEQYF.

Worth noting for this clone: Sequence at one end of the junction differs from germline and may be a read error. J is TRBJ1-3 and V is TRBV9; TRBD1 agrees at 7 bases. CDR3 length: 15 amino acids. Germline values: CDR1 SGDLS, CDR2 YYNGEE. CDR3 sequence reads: CASSALKGAGNTIYF. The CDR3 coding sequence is TGTGCCAGCAGCGCCCTGAAGGGGGCTGGTAACACCATATATTTT.

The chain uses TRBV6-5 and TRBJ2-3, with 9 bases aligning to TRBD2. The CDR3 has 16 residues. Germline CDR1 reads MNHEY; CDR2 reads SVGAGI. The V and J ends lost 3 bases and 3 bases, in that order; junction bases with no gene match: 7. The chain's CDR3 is CASSYKAGGPTDTQYF. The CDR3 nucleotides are TGTGCCAGCAGTTATAAGGCGGGGGGGCCTACAGATACGCAGTATTTT.

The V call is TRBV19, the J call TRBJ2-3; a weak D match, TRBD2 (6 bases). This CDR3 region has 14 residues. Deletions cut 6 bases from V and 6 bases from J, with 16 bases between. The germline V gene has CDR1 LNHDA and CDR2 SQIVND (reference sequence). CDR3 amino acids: CASRRRDPQDTQYF. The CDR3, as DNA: TGTGCCAGTAGGAGGAGGGACCCTCAGGATACGCAGTATTTT. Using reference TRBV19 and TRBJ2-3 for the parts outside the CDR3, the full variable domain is DGGITQSPKYLFRKEGQNVTLSCEQNLNHDAMYWYRQDPGQGLRLIYYSQIVNDFQKGDIAEGYSVSREKKESFPLTVTSAQKNPTAFYLCASRRRDPQDTQYFGPGTRLTVL.

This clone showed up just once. The CDR3 DNA sequence: TGTGCCAGCAATGTAGGAGGGAACAATGAGCAGTTCTTC. It encodes CASNVGGNNEQFF. J is TRBJ2-1 and V is TRBV5-4; tentatively, D is TRBD2 (6 bases). The germline gives CDR1 SGHNT, CDR2 YYREEE (reference sequence). The V gene lost 6 bases and the J gene lost 5 bases, with 12 bases spanning the gap. The CDR3 runs 13 residues.

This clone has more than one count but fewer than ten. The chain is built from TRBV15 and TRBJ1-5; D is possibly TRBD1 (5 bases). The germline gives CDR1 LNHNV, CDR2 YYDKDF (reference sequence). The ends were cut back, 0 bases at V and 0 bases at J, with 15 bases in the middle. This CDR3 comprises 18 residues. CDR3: CATSRELRTLISNQPQHF. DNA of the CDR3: TGTGCCACCAGCAGAGAGCTTAGGACACTGATTAGCAATCAGCCCCAGCATTTT.

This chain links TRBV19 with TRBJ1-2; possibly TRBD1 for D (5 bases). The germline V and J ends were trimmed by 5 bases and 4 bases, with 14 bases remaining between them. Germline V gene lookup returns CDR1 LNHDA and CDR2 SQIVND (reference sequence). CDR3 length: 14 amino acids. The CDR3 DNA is TGTGCCAGTAGTCCATTCGACAGCCCCTATGGCTACACCTTC. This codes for CASSPFDSPYGYTF.

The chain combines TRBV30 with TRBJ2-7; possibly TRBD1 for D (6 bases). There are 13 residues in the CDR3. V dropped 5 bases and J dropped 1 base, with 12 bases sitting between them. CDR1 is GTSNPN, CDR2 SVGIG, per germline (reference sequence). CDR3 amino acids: CAWGQGTSYEQYF. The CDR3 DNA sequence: TGTGCCTGGGGGCAGGGGACGTCCTACGAGCAGTACTTC.

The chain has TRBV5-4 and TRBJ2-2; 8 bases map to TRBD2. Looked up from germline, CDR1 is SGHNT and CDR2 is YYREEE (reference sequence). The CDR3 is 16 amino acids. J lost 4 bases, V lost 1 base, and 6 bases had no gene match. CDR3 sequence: CASSLSGGAFTGELFF. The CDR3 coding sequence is TGTGCCAGCAGCTTGTCGGGAGGGGCTTTCACCGGGGAGCTGTTTTTT.

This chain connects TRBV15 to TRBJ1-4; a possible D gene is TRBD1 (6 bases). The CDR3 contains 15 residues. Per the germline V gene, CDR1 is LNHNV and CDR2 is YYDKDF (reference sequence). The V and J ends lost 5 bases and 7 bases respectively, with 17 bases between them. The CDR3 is CATSRRGGLGEKLFF. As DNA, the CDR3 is TGTGCCACCAGCCGCCGAGGGGGACTAGGTGAAAAACTGTTTTTT.

CDR3 nucleotides: TGTGCCAGCAGCGTAGCTATCCAAGAGACCCAGTACTTC. Amino acid sequence: CASSVAIQETQYF. V is TRBV9 and J is TRBJ2-5; no reliable D call. The CDR3 consists of 13 residues. Per the germline V gene, CDR1 is SGDLS and CDR2 is YYNGEE. V was cut by 0 bases and J by 1 base, with 4 bases left in between.

The CDR3: CASLGHQAYNEQFF. CDR3 in DNA: TGTGCCAGCTTGGGACACCAAGCCTACAATGAGCAGTTCTTC. The rearrangement joins TRBV2 to TRBJ2-1, with TRBD1 as a possible D gene (6 bases). The V end lost 8 bases, the J end lost 2 bases, and 13 bases lay between the germline ends. CDR1 is SNHLY, CDR2 FYNNEI, per germline. CDR3 length: 14 residues.

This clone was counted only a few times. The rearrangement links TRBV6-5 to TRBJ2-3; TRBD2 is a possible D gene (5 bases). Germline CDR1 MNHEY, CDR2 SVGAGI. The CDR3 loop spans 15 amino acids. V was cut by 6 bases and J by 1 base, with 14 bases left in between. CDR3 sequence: CASRNAGEGTDTQYF. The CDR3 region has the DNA TGTGCCAGCAGAAATGCGGGCGAGGGCACAGATACGCAGTATTTT.

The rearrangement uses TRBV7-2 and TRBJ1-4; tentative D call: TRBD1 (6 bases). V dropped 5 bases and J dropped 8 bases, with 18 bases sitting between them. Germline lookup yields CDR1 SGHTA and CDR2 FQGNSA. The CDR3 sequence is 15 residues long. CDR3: CASSPVRGAPEKLFF. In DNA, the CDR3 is TGTGCCAGCAGCCCGGTCCGGGGGGCGCCGGAAAAACTGTTTTTT.

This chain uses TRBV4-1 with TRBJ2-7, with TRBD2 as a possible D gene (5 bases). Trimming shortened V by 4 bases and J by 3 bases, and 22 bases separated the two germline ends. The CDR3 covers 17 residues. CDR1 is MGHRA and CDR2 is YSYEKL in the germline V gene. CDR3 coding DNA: TGCGCCAGCAGCCGCTTCGGGCCGTACCTAGACTACTACGAGCAGTACTTC. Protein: CASSRFGPYLDYYEQYF.

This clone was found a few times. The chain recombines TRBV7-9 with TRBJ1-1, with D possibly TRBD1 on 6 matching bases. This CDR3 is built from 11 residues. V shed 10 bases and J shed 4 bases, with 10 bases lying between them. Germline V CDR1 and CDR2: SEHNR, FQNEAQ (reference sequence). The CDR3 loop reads CATRQATEAFF. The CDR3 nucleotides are TGTGCCACCCGACAGGCCACTGAAGCTTTCTTT.

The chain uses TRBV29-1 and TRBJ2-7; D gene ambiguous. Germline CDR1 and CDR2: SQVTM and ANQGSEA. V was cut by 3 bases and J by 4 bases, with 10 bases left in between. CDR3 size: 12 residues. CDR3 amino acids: CSVEAGRYEQYF. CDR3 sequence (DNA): TGCAGCGTTGAGGCAGGCCGGTACGAGCAGTACTTC.

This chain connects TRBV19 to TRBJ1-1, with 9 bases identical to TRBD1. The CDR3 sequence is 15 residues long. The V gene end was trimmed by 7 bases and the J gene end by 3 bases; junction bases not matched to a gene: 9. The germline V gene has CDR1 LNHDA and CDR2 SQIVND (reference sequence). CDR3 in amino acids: CASIYRGRGDTEAFF. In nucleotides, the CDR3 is TGTGCCAGTATATACAGGGGGCGCGGGGACACTGAAGCTTTCTTT.

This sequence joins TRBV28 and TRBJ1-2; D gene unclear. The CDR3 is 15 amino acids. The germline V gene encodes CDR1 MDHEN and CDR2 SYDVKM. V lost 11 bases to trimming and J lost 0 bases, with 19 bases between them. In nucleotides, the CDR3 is TGTGCCTCCCACCTAAGAGACGGAGCTAACTATGGCTACACCTTC. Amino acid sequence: CASHLRDGANYGYTF.